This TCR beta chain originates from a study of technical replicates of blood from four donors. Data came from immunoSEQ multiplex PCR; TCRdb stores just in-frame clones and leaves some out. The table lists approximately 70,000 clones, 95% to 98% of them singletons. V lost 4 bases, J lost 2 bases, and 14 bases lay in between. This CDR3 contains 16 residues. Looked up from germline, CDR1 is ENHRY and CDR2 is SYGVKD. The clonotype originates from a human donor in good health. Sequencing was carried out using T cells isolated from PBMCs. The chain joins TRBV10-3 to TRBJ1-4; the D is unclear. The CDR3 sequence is CAISARGVQTNEKLFF. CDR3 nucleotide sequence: TGTGCCATCAGTGCCCGGGGAGTGCAGACTAATGAAAAACTGTTTTTT.